This T cell receptor (beta chain) was sequenced during a study of cytomegalovirus exposure and HLA in healthy donors. Study-wide results and limits: Beyond CMV serostatus, there was no information to go on about immune exposure. A missense variant in DCLRE1C was later tied to TCR beta V- and J-gene trimming.

Vbeta (60) and Jbeta (13) primers were used in the PCR. The method was immunoSEQ multiplex PCR; TCRdb's version includes in-frame clones alone and lacks a portion of them. The table has roughly 250,000 clones, around 80% seen once; the top ten hold about 0.3%. J was trimmed by 5 bases and V by 1 base; bases with no gene match: 4. Germline V gene lookup returns CDR1 LGHNA and CDR2 YNFKEQ. CDR3 size: 15 residues. About this clone itself: Its antigen is unknown.

The chain joins TRBV4-2 to TRBJ2-5; 10 bases match TRBD2. This clonotype originated in a girl aged 2 to 10 in good health and CMV-seronegative. The sequencing sample was made of PBMCs. In nucleotides, the CDR3 is TGTGCCAGCAGCCAAGCTAGCGGGGGTGGGGAGACCCAGTACTTC. This sequence encodes CASSQASGGGETQYF.